The rows below give T cell receptor beta chains drawn from one sample of a study of identifying expanded T cells in peripheral blood. Sequencing was performed with immunoSEQ multiplex PCR; in TCRdb, only in-frame clones are kept and a portion is missing. The table has roughly 120,000 clones, less than 90% seen once. The sequenced sample was blood. The receptors here all came from a person aged 18 to 75 in good health. The CDR3 runs from the conserved cysteine through the conserved F or W. The D gene is left open where the match is weak. Size is omitted from some rows. Given values are once, few, many or a class for expanded clones.

J | D | V | size | CDR3 | DNA
TRBJ2-5 | . | TRBV27 | once | CASTSQETQYF | TGTGCCAGCACCTCTCAAGAGACCCAGTACTTC
TRBJ1-5 | . | TRBV7-2 | . | CASSHDNANQPQHF | TGTGCCAGCAGCCACGACAACGCCAATCAGCCCCAGCATTTT
TRBJ2-5 | . | TRBV7-6 | . | CASSRGRQETQYF | TGTGCCAGCAGCCGCGGACGGCAAGAGACCCAGTACTTC
TRBJ2-7 | . | TRBV10-3 | . | CAISVGGQEQYF | TGTGCCATCAGTGTTGGGGGGCAGGAGCAGTACTTC
TRBJ2-5 | . | TRBV7-9 | . | CASSLDGTLQETQYF | TGTGCCAGCAGCTTAGATGGGACACTTCAAGAGACCCAGTACTTC
TRBJ1-4 | . | TRBV18 | few | CASSPRQVAPNEKLFF | TGTGCCAGCTCACCAAGACAGGTTGCCCCTAATGAAAAACTGTTTTTT
TRBJ2-3 | TRBD2 | TRBV7-9 | few | CASSLPHSGGADTDTQYF | TGTGCCAGCAGCTTACCCCATAGCGGGGGAGCGGACACAGATACGCAGTATTTT
TRBJ2-3 | TRBD1 | TRBV18 | . | CASSPEGAAYTDTQYF | TGTGCCAGCTCACCAGAGGGGGCCGCTTACACAGATACGCAGTATTTT
TRBJ1-4 | TRBD1 | TRBV11-3 | . | CASSLGRGDEKLFF | TGTGCCAGCAGCTTAGGCAGGGGGGATGAAAAACTGTTTTTT
TRBJ2-5 | . | TRBV5-1 | once | CASRGHSRQETQYF | TGCGCCAGCAGAGGACACAGCCGACAAGAGACCCAGTACTTC
TRBJ1-3 | . | TRBV18 | few | CASSPGVSGNTIYF | TGTGCCAGCTCACCGGGGGTCTCTGGAAACACCATATATTTT
TRBJ2-2 | . | TRBV5-4 | . | CASSLGRSDTGELFF | TGTGCCAGCAGTCTTGGCAGGTCGGACACCGGGGAGCTGTTTTTT
TRBJ2-3 | TRBD1 | TRBV2 | once | CASSEGLGQGDGDTQYF | TGTGCCAGCAGTGAAGGACTGGGACAGGGAGACGGAGATACGCAGTATTTT
TRBJ2-1 | . | TRBV6-5 | . | CASLEADEQFF | TGTGCCAGCCTGGAAGCGGATGAGCAGTTCTTC
TRBJ2-1 | TRBD2 | TRBV28 | . | CASSNPGLVGVNEQFF | TGTGCCAGCAGTAACCCGGGACTAGTAGGGGTAAATGAGCAGTTCTTC
TRBJ2-7 | . | TRBV11-3 | . | CASSLEPHYEQYF | TGTGCCAGCAGCTTAGAACCCCACTACGAGCAGTACTTC
TRBJ2-1 | . | TRBV18 | . | CASSPGHDLIYEQFF | TGTGCCAGCTCACCGGGACATGATTTAATTTATGAGCAGTTCTTC
TRBJ2-3 | . | TRBV4-2 | . | CASSQSDSDTQYF | TGTGCCAGCAGCCAGTCTGATTCAGATACGCAGTATTTT
TRBJ2-7 | . | TRBV4-1 | . | CASSLSVQGLFYEQYF | TGCGCCAGCAGCCTTTCGGTGCAGGGGCTCTTTTACGAGCAGTACTTC
TRBJ2-1 | . | TRBV18 | . | CASSQGTLRNEQFF | TGTGCCAGCTCACAGGGGACCCTTCGTAATGAGCAGTTCTTC
TRBJ2-7 | . | TRBV9 | . | CASSVEGTGYEQYF | TGTGCCAGCAGCGTAGAAGGAACCGGCTACGAGCAGTACTTC
TRBJ2-3 | TRBD2 | TRBV7-2 | . | CASSMQLGLANTDTQYF | TGTGCCAGCAGCATGCAGCTGGGACTAGCGAACACAGATACGCAGTATTTT
TRBJ1-5 | . | TRBV7-6 | . | CASSLSASQPQHF | TGTGCCAGCAGCTTATCAGCAAGTCAGCCCCAGCATTTT
TRBJ1-5 | . | TRBV2 | . | CASSEPLGNQPQHF | TGTGCCAGCAGTGAACCCTTGGGCAATCAGCCCCAGCATTTT
TRBJ1-1 | . | TRBV6-1 | few | CASSDEIVIKAFF | TGTGCCAGCAGTGACGAGATAGTGATCAAAGCTTTCTTT
TRBJ1-2 | TRBD1 | TRBV18 | . | CASSLNPPGGRASYGYTF | TGTGCCAGCTCTCTCAACCCGCCAGGGGGTAGAGCTAGCTATGGCTACACCTTC
TRBJ2-2 | . | TRBV7-9 | . | CASSVGYTGELFF | TGTGCCAGCAGCGTAGGATACACCGGGGAGCTGTTTTTT
TRBJ2-7 | . | TRBV29-1 | . | CSANREGPYEQYF | TGCAGCGCCAACAGGGAAGGGCCCTACGAGCAGTACTTC
TRBJ2-2 | . | TRBV7-2 | . | CASSRKQGATGELFF | TGTGCCAGCAGCCGGAAACAGGGAGCAACCGGGGAGCTGTTTTTT
TRBJ1-4 | . | TRBV29-1 | once | CSVVEQGSEKLFF | TGCAGCGTTGTGGAACAGGGATCCGAAAAACTGTTTTTT
TRBJ1-4 | . | TRBV19 | . | CASSISGAGEKLFF | TGTGCCAGTAGTATATCAGGGGCCGGTGAAAAACTGTTTTTT
TRBJ1-3 | TRBD1 | TRBV7-2 | once | CASSPDRARSGNTIYF | TGTGCCAGCAGCCCAGACAGGGCCCGCTCTGGAAACACCATATATTTT
TRBJ2-3 | . | TRBV5-1 | . | CASSSDRPTDTQYF | TGCGCCAGCAGCTCTGACAGGCCCACAGATACGCAGTATTTT
TRBJ1-2 | TRBD1 | TRBV9 | . | CASKRTGEPYGYTF | TGTGCCAGCAAGAGGACAGGGGAGCCCTATGGCTACACCTTC
TRBJ2-2 | . | TRBV7-9 | . | CASPLPDSTGELFF | TGTGCCAGCCCGCTTCCCGACTCCACCGGGGAGCTGTTTTTT
TRBJ1-4 | . | TRBV10-1 | once | CASSLGNEANEKLFF | TGCGCCAGCAGTCTCGGGAATGAGGCTAATGAAAAACTGTTTTTT
TRBJ2-7 | TRBD1 | TRBV7-9 | . | CASSFPLGQGGEQYF | TGTGCCAGCAGCTTCCCTCTGGGACAGGGAGGGGAGCAGTACTTC
TRBJ1-6 | TRBD1 | TRBV5-1 | . | CVSSLLQGAQSPLHF | TGCGTCAGCAGCTTGCTGCAGGGGGCTCAGTCACCCCTCCACTTT
TRBJ1-2 | . | TRBV4-2 | . | CASSQESQGFYGYTF | TGTGCCAGCAGCCAAGAGTCACAGGGTTTCTATGGCTACACCTTC
TRBJ1-2 | . | TRBV27 | . | CASSLNQGNGYTF | TGTGCCAGCAGTTTAAATCAGGGAAATGGCTACACCTTC
TRBJ2-7 | TRBD1 | TRBV14 | . | CASSQVSMDRSYEQYF | TGTGCCAGCAGCCAAGTGTCGATGGACAGGTCCTACGAGCAGTACTTC
TRBJ2-5 | TRBD2 | TRBV5-4 | . | CASSPGAGGLRETQYF | TGTGCCAGCAGCCCGGGCGCGGGGGGACTTCGAGAGACCCAGTACTTC
TRBJ2-7 | TRBD1 | TRBV11-1 | . | CASSFFGQGARTYEQYF | TGTGCCAGCAGCTTTTTCGGACAGGGGGCGAGGACCTACGAGCAGTACTTC
TRBJ2-1 | TRBD2 | TRBV28 | . | CASNPGTSGNNEQFF | TGTGCCAGCAACCCCGGGACTAGCGGAAACAATGAGCAGTTCTTC
TRBJ1-1 | . | TRBV6-4 | . | CASSEQGMNTEAFF | TGTGCCAGCAGTGAGCAGGGGATGAACACTGAAGCTTTCTTT
TRBJ2-5 | . | TRBV13 | . | CASSQEQTQYF | TGTGCCAGCAGTCAAGAGCAGACCCAGTACTTC
TRBJ2-1 | TRBD2 | TRBV4-2 | . | CASSQGTSGGPQFF | TGTGCCAGCAGCCAGGGGACTAGCGGGGGACCGCAGTTCTTC
TRBJ1-1 | . | TRBV27 | . | CASSRGGRDTEAFF | TGTGCCAGCTCAAGAGGGGGGAGGGACACTGAAGCTTTCTTT
TRBJ2-7 | TRBD1 | TRBV4-1 | . | CASSPEGQYSEQYF | TGCGCCAGCAGCCCAGAGGGACAGTACAGCGAGCAGTACTTC
TRBJ2-1 | TRBD2 | TRBV15 | . | CATSRGLAGGGEQFF | TGTGCCACCAGCAGGGGACTAGCGGGGGGAGGTGAGCAGTTCTTC
TRBJ1-1 | . | TRBV6-4 | . | CASSAQGNTEAFF | TGTGCCAGCTCCGCACAGGGGAACACTGAAGCTTTCTTT
TRBJ2-5 | TRBD2 | TRBV2 | . | CAFGTSGGAETQYF | TGTGCCTTTGGGACTAGCGGGGGGGCTGAGACCCAGTACTTC
TRBJ2-5 | . | TRBV5-5 | . | CASSLAAQETQYF | TGTGCCAGCAGCTTGGCGGCTCAAGAGACCCAGTACTTC
TRBJ2-7 | TRBD1 | TRBV28 | . | CASSLDRAHEQYF | TGTGCCAGCAGTCTAGACAGGGCTCACGAGCAGTACTTC
TRBJ1-2 | . | TRBV7-2 | . | CASSSKGGVDGYTF | TGTGCCAGCAGCTCGAAGGGGGGGGTGGATGGCTACACCTTC